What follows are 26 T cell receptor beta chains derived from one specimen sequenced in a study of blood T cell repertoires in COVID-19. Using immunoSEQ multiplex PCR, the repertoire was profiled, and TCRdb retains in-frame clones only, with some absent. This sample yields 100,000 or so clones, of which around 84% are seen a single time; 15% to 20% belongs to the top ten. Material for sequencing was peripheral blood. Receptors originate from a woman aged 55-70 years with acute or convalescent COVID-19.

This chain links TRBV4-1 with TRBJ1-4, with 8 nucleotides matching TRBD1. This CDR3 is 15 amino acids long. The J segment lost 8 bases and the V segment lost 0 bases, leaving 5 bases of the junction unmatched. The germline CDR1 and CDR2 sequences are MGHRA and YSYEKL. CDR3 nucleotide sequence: TGCGCCAGCAGCCAAGACGGACAGGGCAGGGAAAAACTGTTTTTT. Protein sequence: CASSQDGQGREKLFF.

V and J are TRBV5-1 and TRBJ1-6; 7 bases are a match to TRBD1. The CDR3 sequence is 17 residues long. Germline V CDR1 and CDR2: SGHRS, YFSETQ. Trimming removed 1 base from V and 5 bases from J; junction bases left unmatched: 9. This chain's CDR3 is CASSLFTGANDNSPLHF. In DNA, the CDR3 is TGCGCCAGCAGCTTGTTCACAGGGGCGAACGATAATTCACCCCTCCACTTT.

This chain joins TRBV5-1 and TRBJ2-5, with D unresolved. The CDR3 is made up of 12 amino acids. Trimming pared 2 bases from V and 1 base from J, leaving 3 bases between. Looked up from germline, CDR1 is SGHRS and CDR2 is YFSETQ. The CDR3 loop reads CASSFSQETQYF. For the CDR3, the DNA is TGCGCCAGCAGCTTCTCCCAAGAGACCCAGTACTTC.

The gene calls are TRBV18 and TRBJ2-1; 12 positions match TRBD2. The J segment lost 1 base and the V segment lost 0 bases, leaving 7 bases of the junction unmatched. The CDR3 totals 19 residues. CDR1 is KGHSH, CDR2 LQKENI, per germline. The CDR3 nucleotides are TGTGCCAGCTCACCACCGACTAGCGGGGGTCTGTGGTCCTACAATGAGCAGTTCTTC. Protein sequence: CASSPPTSGGLWSYNEQFF.

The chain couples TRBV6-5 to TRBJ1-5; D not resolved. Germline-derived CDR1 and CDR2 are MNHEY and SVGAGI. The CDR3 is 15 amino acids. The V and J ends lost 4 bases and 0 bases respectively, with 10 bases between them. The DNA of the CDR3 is TGTGCCAGCAGTTTAGGAGACTATAGCAATCAGCCCCAGCATTTT. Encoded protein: CASSLGDYSNQPQHF.

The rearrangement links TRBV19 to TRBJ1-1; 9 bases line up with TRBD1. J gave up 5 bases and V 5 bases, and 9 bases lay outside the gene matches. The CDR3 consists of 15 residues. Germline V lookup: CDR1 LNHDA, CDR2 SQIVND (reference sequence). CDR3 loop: CASSPSRDRVTEAFF. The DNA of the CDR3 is TGTGCCAGTAGTCCCTCCCGGGACAGGGTGACTGAAGCTTTCTTT.

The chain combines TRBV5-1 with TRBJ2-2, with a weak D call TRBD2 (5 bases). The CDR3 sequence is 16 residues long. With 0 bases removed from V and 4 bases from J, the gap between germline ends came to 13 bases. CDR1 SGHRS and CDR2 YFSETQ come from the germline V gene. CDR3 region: CASSLAWAGTTGELFF. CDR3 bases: TGCGCCAGCAGCTTGGCCTGGGCGGGCACCACCGGGGAGCTGTTTTTT.

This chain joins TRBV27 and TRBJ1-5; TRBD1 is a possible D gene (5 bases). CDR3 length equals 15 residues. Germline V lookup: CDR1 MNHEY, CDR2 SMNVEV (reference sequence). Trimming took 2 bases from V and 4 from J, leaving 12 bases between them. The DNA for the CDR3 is TGTGCCAGCAGTTTACAAGGGACTCTAAATCAGCCCCAGCATTTT. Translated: CASSLQGTLNQPQHF.

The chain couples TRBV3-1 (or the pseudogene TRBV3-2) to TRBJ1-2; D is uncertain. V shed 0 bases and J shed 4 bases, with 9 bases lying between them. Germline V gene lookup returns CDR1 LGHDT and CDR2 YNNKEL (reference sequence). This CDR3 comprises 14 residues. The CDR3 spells CASSQDQASYGYTF. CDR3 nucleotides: TGTGCCAGCAGCCAAGATCAGGCTTCCTATGGCTACACCTTC.

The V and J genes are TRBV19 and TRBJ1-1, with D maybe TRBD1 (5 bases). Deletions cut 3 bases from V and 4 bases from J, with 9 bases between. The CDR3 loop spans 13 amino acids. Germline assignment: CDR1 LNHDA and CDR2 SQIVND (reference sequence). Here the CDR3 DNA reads TGTGCCAGTAGTATCGGGGACTTCACTGAAGCTTTCTTT. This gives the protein CASSIGDFTEAFF. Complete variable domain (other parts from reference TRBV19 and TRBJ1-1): DGGITQSPKYLFRKEGQNVTLSCEQNLNHDAMYWYRQDPGQGLRLIYYSQIVNDFQKGDIAEGYSVSREKKESFPLTVTSAQKNPTAFYLCASSIGDFTEAFFGQGTRLTVV.

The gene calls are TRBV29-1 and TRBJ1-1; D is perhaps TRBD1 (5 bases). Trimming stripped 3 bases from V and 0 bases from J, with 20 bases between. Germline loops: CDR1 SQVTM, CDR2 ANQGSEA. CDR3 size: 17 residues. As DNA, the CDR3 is TGCAGCGTTGAGGGGAGGGGTGGGGAGAGGATGAACACTGAAGCTTTCTTT. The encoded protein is CSVEGRGGERMNTEAFF.

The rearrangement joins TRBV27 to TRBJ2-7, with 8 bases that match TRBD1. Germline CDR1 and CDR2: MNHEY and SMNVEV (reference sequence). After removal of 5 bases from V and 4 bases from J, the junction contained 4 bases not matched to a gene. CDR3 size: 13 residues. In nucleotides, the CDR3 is TGTGCCAGCAGTAGGACAGGGCCGTACGAGCAGTACTTC. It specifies CASSRTGPYEQYF.

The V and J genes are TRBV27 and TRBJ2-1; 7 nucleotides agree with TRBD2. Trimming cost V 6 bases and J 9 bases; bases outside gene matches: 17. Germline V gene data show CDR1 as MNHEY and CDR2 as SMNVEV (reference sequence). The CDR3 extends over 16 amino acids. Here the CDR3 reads CASRSLGAGVIIEQFF. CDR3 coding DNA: TGTGCCAGCAGGTCCCTCGGGGCGGGGGTAATCATTGAGCAGTTCTTC.

As DNA, the CDR3 is TGTGCCAGCACCGGGGGGTCTTGGTCCTACGAGCAGTACTTC. Amino acid sequence: CASTGGSWSYEQYF. The V call is TRBV25-1, the J call TRBJ2-7; 7 bases agree with TRBD2. The CDR3 has 14 residues. V lost 7 bases, J lost 1 base, and 7 bases stayed unmatched. Germline loops: CDR1 MGHDK, CDR2 SYGVNS.

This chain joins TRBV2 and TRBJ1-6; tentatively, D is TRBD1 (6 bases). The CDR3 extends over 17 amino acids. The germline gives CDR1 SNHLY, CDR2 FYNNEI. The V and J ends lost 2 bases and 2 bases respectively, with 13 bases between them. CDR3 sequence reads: CASSEQGGITYNSPLHF. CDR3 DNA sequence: TGTGCCAGCAGTGAACAAGGGGGTATCACCTATAATTCACCCCTCCACTTT.

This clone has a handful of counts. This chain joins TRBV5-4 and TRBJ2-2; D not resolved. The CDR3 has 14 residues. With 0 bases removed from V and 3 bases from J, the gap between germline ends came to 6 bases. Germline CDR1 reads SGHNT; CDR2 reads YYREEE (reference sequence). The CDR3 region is CASSLDGYTGELFF. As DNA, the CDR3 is TGTGCCAGCAGCTTGGACGGTTACACCGGGGAGCTGTTTTTT.

The CDR3 sequence is CASSERTGEPQHF. The CDR3 DNA reads as TGTGCCAGCAGCGAACGAACCGGAGAGCCCCAGCATTTT. This chain uses TRBV7-9 with TRBJ1-5; the D is unclear. Per germline, CDR1 SEHNR and CDR2 FQNEAQ (reference sequence). V lost 5 bases to trimming and J lost 8 bases, with 13 bases between them. This CDR3 spans 13 amino acids. The full variable domain, with the rest looked up from reference TRBV7-9 and TRBJ1-5, is DTGVSQNPRHKITKRGQNVTFRCDPISEHNRLYWYRQTLGQGPEFLTYFQNEAQLEKSRLLSDRFSAERPKGSFSTLEIQRTEQGDSAMYLCASSERTGEPQHFGDGTRLSIL.

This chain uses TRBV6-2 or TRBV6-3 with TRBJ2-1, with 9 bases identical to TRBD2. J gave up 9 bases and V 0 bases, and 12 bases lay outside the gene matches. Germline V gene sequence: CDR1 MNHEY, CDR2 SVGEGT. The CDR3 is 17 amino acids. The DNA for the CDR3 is TGTGCCAGCAGTTACTCTTGGCTGGGACTAGCTGGGGGTGAGCAGTTCTTC. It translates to CASSYSWLGLAGGEQFF.

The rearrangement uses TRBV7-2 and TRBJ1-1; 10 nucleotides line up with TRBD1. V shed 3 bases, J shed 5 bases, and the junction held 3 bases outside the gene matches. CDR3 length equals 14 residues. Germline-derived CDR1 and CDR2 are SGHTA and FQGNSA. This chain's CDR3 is CASSFRTGGTEAFF. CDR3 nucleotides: TGTGCCAGCAGCTTTCGGACAGGGGGTACTGAAGCTTTCTTT.

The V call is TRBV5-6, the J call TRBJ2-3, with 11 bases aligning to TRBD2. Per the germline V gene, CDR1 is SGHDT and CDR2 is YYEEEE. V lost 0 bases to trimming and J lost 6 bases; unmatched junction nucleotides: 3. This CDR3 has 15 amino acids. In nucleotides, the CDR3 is TGTGCCAGCAGCTTGGTTCCTAGCGGGGGGGATACGCAGTATTTT. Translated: CASSLVPSGGDTQYF.

CDR3 in DNA: TGCGCCAGCAGTGATCCAGGCCAGGGGGAGACCCAGTACTTC. Translation: CASSDPGQGETQYF. The chain links TRBV10-2 to TRBJ2-5, with a weak D call TRBD1 (6 bases). Germline V CDR1 and CDR2: WSHSY, SAAADI. Trimming pared 3 bases from V and 5 bases from J, leaving 13 bases between. The CDR3 sequence is 14 residues long.

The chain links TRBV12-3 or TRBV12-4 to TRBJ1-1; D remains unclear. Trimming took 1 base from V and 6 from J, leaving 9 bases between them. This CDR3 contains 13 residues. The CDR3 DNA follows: TGTGCCAGCAGTTTAGGCGGGATGGCTGAAGCTTTCTTT. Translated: CASSLGGMAEAFF.

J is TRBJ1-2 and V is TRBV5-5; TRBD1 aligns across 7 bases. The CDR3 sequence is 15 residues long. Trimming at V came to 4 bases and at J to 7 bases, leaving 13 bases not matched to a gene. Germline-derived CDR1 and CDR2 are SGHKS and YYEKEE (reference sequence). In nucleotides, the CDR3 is TGTGCCAGCAGCCCACTAGGACAGGCGGTGCTTGGCTACACCTTC. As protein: CASSPLGQAVLGYTF.

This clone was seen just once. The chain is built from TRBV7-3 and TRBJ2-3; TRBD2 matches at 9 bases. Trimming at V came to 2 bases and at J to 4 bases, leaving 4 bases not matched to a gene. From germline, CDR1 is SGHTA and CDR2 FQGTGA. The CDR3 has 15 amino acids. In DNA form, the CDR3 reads TGTGCCAGCAGCTTAGGTAGCGGGGGATCAGATACGCAGTATTTT. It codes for CASSLGSGGSDTQYF.

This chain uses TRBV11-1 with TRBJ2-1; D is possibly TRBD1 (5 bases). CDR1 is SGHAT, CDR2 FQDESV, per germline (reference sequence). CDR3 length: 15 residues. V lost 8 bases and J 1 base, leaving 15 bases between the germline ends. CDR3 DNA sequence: TGTGCCAGCTGTGACTCGACAGCATCCTACAATGAGCAGTTCTTC. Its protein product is CASCDSTASYNEQFF.

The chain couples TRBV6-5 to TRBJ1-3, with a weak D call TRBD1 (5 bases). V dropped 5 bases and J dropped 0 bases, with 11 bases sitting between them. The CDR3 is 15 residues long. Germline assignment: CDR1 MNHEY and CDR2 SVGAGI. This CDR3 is CASSPQTVSGNTIYF. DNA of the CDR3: TGTGCCAGCAGTCCCCAGACAGTCTCTGGAAACACCATATATTTT.